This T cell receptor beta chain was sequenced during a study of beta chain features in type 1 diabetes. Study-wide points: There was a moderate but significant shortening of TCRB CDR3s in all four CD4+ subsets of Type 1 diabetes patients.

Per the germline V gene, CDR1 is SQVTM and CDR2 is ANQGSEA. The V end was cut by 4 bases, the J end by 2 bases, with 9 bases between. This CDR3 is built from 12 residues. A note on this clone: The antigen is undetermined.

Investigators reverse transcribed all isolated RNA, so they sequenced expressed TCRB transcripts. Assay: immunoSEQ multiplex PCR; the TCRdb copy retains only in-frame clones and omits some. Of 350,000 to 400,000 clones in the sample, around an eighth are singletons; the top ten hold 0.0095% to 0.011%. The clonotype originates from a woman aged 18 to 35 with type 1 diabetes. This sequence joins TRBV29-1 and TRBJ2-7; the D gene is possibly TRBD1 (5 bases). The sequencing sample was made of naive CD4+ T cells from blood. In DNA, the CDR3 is TGCAGCGTTGTAGGGGCAACCTACGAGCAGTACTTC. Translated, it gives CSVVGATYEQYF.